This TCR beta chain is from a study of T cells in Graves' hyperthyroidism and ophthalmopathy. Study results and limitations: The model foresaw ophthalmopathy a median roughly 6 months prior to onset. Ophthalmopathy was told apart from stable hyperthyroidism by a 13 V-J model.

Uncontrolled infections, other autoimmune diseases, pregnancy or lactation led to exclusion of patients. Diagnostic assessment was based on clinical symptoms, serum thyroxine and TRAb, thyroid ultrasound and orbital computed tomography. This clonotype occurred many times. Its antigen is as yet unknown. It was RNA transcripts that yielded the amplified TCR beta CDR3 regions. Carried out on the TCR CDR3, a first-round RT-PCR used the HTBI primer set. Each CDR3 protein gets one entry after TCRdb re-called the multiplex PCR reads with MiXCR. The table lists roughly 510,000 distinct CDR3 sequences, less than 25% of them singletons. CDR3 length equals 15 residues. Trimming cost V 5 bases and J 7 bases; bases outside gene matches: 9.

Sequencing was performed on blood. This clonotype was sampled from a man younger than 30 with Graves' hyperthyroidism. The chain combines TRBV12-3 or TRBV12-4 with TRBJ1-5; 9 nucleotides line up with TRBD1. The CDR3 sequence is CASSPPGTGLQPQHF. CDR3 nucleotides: TGTGCCAGCAGTCCCCCCGGGACAGGGCTCCAGCCCCAGCATTTT.